Each of the 20 T cell receptor beta chains below was sequenced from the same sample in a study of blood T cell repertoires in COVID-19. The table came from immunoSEQ multiplex PCR; TCRdb's copy has only in-frame clones and leaves some out. The sample comprises some 62,000 clones, over 65% of which are singletons, and 12% to 15% rests with the top ten. Sequenced material: peripheral blood. These receptors came from a man aged 60 to 69 with COVID-19, enrolled during active disease.

The chain combines TRBV6-1 with TRBJ1-4; D possibly corresponds to TRBD1 (5 bases). Germline-derived CDR1 and CDR2 are MNHNS and SASEGT. CDR3 length: 15 amino acids. Between the trimmed V and J ends, which lost 2 bases and 7 bases, there was a span of 14 bases. As DNA, the CDR3 is TGTGCCAGCAGTGAACGGGGGATCCGTGCTGAAAAACTGTTTTTT. Protein sequence: CASSERGIRAEKLFF.

J is TRBJ2-3 and V is TRBV14, with 7 bases fitting TRBD2. CDR3 length: 17 residues. Germline V lookup: CDR1 SGHDN, CDR2 FVKESK. Trimming at V came to 0 bases and at J to 2 bases, leaving 8 bases not matched to a gene. In DNA, the CDR3 is TGTGCCAGCAGCCAAGAGTTACTAGCGACCTACACAGATACGCAGTATTTT. The encoded protein is CASSQELLATYTDTQYF.

This clone has only a few counts. The V and J genes are TRBV27 and TRBJ2-1; weak D call: TRBD1 (6 bases). Trimming cost V 6 bases and J 9 bases, with 12 bases left between them. The length of the CDR3 is 12 residues. CDR1 is MNHEY, CDR2 SMNVEV, per germline (reference sequence). The CDR3 DNA reads as TGTGCCAGCAGAAAGACAGGAGGTGAGCAGTTCTTC. It yields the protein CASRKTGGEQFF.

The chain recombines TRBV28 with TRBJ2-3, with 8 bases identical to TRBD2. The V gene's germline CDR1 is MDHEN and CDR2 SYDVKM. V gave up 8 bases and J gave up 14 bases; unmatched junction bases: 12. This CDR3 contains 12 residues. CDR3 sequence (DNA): TGTGCCAGCGGGACCCAAGCGGGAGAGCGGTATTTT. Translated, it gives CASGTQAGERYF.

J is TRBJ1-3 and V is TRBV9; TRBD1 agrees at 8 bases. Germline V gene lookup returns CDR1 SGDLS and CDR2 YYNGEE. The CDR3 runs to 16 residues. The V gene end was trimmed by 2 bases and the J gene end by 0 bases; junction bases not matched to a gene: 4. The CDR3 region is CASSVGQAFSGNTIYF. CDR3 DNA sequence: TGTGCCAGCAGCGTGGGACAGGCCTTCTCTGGAAACACCATATATTTT.

V and J are TRBV6-5 and TRBJ2-7, with no clear D. This CDR3 is built from 14 residues. The V and J ends lost 2 bases and 6 bases respectively, with 14 bases between them. Germline values: CDR1 MNHEY, CDR2 SVGAGI. The CDR3: CASSYSPFRVEQYF. CDR3 in DNA: TGTGCCAGCAGTTACAGTCCCTTTCGGGTCGAGCAGTACTTC.

This chain uses TRBV12-5 with TRBJ2-3; D unresolved. Germline V gene data show CDR1 as LGHNT and CDR2 as FRNRAP. The CDR3 loop spans 13 amino acids. V lost 1 base and J lost 3, with 5 bases in between. The chain's CDR3 is CASGLGQTDTQYF. As DNA, the CDR3 is TGTGCTAGTGGTTTGGGGCAGACAGATACGCAGTATTTT.

J is TRBJ1-5 and V is TRBV5-5; a possible D gene is TRBD1 (5 bases). Germline CDR1 SGHKS, CDR2 YYEKEE (reference sequence). Trimming removed 4 bases from V and 7 bases from J, with 12 bases in between. CDR3 length: 13 amino acids. CDR3 DNA: TGTGCCAGCAGCCCATACAAGGGGCAGCCCCAGCATTTT. This sequence encodes CASSPYKGQPQHF.

The chain carries TRBV28 and TRBJ1-2; 7 positions match TRBD1. The CDR3 contains 15 residues. CDR1 and CDR2 (germline): MDHEN, SYDVKM. Trimming at V came to 4 bases and at J to 4 bases, leaving 9 bases not matched to a gene. The CDR3 DNA follows: TGTGCCAGCAGTTCTACCGGGACAGACCCCTATGGCTACACCTTC. It specifies CASSSTGTDPYGYTF.

The V gene is TRBV7-9, the J gene TRBJ1-6; 7 nucleotides align to TRBD1. Trimming took 3 bases from V and 7 from J; bases not matched to a gene: 6. The germline V gene has CDR1 SEHNR and CDR2 FQNEAQ (reference sequence). CDR3 length: 15 residues. The CDR3 spells CASSFGDRPNSPLHF. CDR3 nucleotides: TGTGCCAGCAGCTTTGGGGACAGACCGAATTCACCCCTCCACTTT. Together with reference TRBV7-9 and TRBJ1-6, the CDR3 gives the full variable domain: DTGVSQNPRHKITKRGQNVTFRCDPISEHNRLYWYRQTLGQGPEFLTYFQNEAQLEKSRLLSDRFSAERPKGSFSTLEIQRTEQGDSAMYLCASSFGDRPNSPLHFGNGTRLTVT.

In this sample, this clone turned up once. This chain joins TRBV19 and TRBJ1-5; a possible D gene is TRBD1 (5 bases). V lost 6 bases to trimming and J lost 7 bases, with 13 bases between them. Germline CDR1 and CDR2: LNHDA and SQIVND (reference sequence). CDR3 length: 13 amino acids. CDR3 loop: CASRTTRGQPQHF. In DNA form, the CDR3 reads TGTGCCAGTAGGACTACTCGGGGGCAGCCCCAGCATTTT.

The chain employs TRBV4-2 and TRBJ2-1, with D unclear. Trimming took 3 bases from V and 12 from J, leaving 15 bases between them. The CDR3 totals 13 residues. Germline V gene data show CDR1 as LGHNA and CDR2 as YNFKEQ. The CDR3 nucleotides are TGTGCCAGCAGCCAGGATAACAGAAAATCGCAGTTCTTC. As protein: CASSQDNRKSQFF.

The CDR3 loop reads CASSLGQGFYQPQHF. DNA of the CDR3: TGCGCCAGCAGCTTAGGACAGGGGTTTTATCAGCCCCAGCATTTT. The chain has TRBV5-1 and TRBJ1-5; 9 bases align to TRBD1. The CDR3 loop spans 15 amino acids. Germline V gene sequence: CDR1 SGHRS, CDR2 YFSETQ. The J segment lost 5 bases and the V segment lost 2 bases, leaving 5 bases of the junction unmatched.

This chain joins TRBV25-1 and TRBJ2-1; 9 bases match TRBD2. CDR1 and CDR2 from the germline V gene are MGHDK and SYGVNS. The CDR3 runs to 15 residues. V was pared by 3 bases and J by 7 bases, with 7 bases of the junction left unmatched. The CDR3: CASSDPAGGDNEQFF. CDR3 nucleotides: TGTGCCAGCAGTGATCCAGCGGGGGGAGATAATGAGCAGTTCTTC.

The chain is built from TRBV25-1 and TRBJ1-6; tentatively, D is TRBD1 (5 bases). With 7 bases removed from V and 1 base from J, the gap between germline ends came to 8 bases. From germline, CDR1 is MGHDK and CDR2 SYGVNS. The CDR3 has 14 amino acids. CDR3 sequence: CASNQGSYNSPLHF. The CDR3 nucleotides are TGTGCCAGCAACCAGGGTTCCTATAATTCACCCCTCCACTTT.

The chain joins TRBV6-2 or TRBV6-3 to TRBJ2-7, with TRBD2 as a possible D gene (5 bases). Trimming took 5 bases from V and 4 from J, leaving 12 bases between them. The germline V gene encodes CDR1 MNHEY and CDR2 SVGEGT. This CDR3 is built from 13 residues. CDR3 DNA: TGTGCCAGCAGTCCCCCGGGGTGGTACGAGCAGTACTTC. Translating gives CASSPPGWYEQYF.

The chain has TRBV30 and TRBJ1-2; possible D gene TRBD1, 6 bases. The CDR3 is made up of 12 amino acids. Germline V CDR1 and CDR2: GTSNPN, SVGIG (reference sequence). V lost 5 bases, J lost 6 bases, and 13 bases lay in between. The CDR3: CAWYRGIDGYTF. The CDR3, as DNA: TGTGCCTGGTATAGGGGGATTGATGGCTACACCTTC.

There are many counts of this clone. The chain combines TRBV18 with TRBJ2-7; a weak D match, TRBD1 (6 bases). This CDR3 has 13 residues. Germline lookup yields CDR1 KGHSH and CDR2 LQKENI. Trimming pared 4 bases from V and 2 bases from J, leaving 9 bases between. The CDR3: CASSLDSAYEQYF. In DNA, the CDR3 is TGTGCCAGCTCACTGGACAGTGCCTACGAGCAGTACTTC.

The chain carries TRBV28 and TRBJ1-2, with a tentative D call TRBD1 (6 bases). Between the trimmed V and J ends, which lost 3 bases and 2 bases, there was a span of 10 bases. This CDR3 comprises 14 residues. CDR1 MDHEN and CDR2 SYDVKM come from the germline V gene. The CDR3 protein is CASSLAGDNYGYTF. CDR3 nucleotide sequence: TGTGCCAGCAGTTTGGCAGGGGACAACTATGGCTACACCTTC.

In DNA form, the CDR3 reads TGTGCCAGCAGGGGACCGGGACAGCTATCTTTCTTT. The encoded protein is CASRGPGQLSFF. V usage is TRBV28 and J usage is TRBJ1-1, with 7 bases aligning to TRBD1. Trimming cost V 6 bases and J 12 bases; bases outside gene matches: 10. The CDR3 totals 12 residues. CDR1 MDHEN and CDR2 SYDVKM come from the germline V gene.